This note documents a single T cell receptor beta chain sequence. This record belongs to a study of shared clonotypes between healthy human individuals. TCRdb's copy holds only in-frame clones and misses some; the assay was immunoSEQ multiplex PCR. The sample has hundreds of thousands of clones; about 80% are singletons. The CDR3 length is 15 residues. The V end was cut by 2 bases, the J end by 9 bases, with 16 bases between. Germline V gene lookup returns CDR1 MNHEY and CDR2 SMNVEV (reference sequence). The sequencing input was memory CD4+ T cells sorted from blood. Subset here: CD45RA-negative fraction. The rearrangement uses TRBV27 and TRBJ2-2; D unclear. The clonotype comes from a woman in her 30s in good health. CDR3 amino acids: CASSLVLASSRELFF. The CDR3, as DNA: TGTGCCAGCAGTTTAGTGTTGGCCTCCTCCAGGGAGCTGTTTTTT.